The source of this T cell receptor beta chain is a study of blood T cell repertoires in COVID-19. The overall study: Both acute and convalescent COVID-19 samples were obtained from the United States, Italy and Spain.

As handled by the study authors: Cell counts per sample came from amplifying reference gene primers. Generated by immunoSEQ multiplex PCR, the TCRdb table keeps only in-frame clones and is missing some. V, J and clone size were drawn from that table, and D and trimming were deduced from the DNA. Of about 88,000 clones in the sample, approximately 88% are singletons; the top ten hold roughly 10%. The sequenced material came from peripheral blood. This clonotype originated in a man older than 75 with acute or convalescent COVID-19.

For the CDR3, the DNA is TGTGCCAGCAGCCAAGGGAGTAATAAAGAGACCCAGTACTTC. Protein product: CASSQGSNKETQYF. J is TRBJ2-5 and V is TRBV3-1 (or the pseudogene TRBV3-2); D unresolved. The germline V gene encodes CDR1 LGHDT and CDR2 YNNKEL (reference sequence). V was shortened by 1 base and J by 3 bases, with 9 bases between the two germline ends. The CDR3 has 14 residues.